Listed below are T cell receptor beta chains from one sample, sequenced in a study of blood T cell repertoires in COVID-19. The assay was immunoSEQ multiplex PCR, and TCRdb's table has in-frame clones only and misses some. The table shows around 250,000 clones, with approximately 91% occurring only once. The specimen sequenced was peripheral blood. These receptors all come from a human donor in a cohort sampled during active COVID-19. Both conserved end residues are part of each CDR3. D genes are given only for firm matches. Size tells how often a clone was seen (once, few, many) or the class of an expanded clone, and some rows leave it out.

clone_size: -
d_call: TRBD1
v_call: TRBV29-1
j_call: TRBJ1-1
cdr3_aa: CSVSTGRSSFF
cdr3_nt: TGCAGCGTTTCGACAGGGAGATCATCCTTCTTT

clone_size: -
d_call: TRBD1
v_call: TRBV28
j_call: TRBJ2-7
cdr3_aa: CASTPRGVGQGVSNYEQYF
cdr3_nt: TGTGCCAGCACTCCTCGAGGGGTCGGACAGGGGGTTTCGAACTACGAGCAGTACTTC

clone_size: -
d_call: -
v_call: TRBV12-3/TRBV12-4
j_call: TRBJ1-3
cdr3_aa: CASSPSSGNTIYF
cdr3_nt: TGTGCCAGCAGTCCTAGCTCTGGAAACACCATATATTTT

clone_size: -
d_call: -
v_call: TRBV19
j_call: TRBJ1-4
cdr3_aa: CASRRTADNEKLFF
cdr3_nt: TGTGCCAGTAGGAGGACAGCCGATAATGAAAAACTGTTTTTT

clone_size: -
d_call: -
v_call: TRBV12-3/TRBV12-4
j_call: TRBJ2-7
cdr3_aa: CASSFGSNEQYF
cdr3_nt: TGTGCCAGCAGTTTCGGGAGCAACGAGCAGTACTTC

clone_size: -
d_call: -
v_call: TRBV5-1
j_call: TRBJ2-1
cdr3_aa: CASSFSTREAYNEQFF
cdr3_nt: TGCGCCAGCAGCTTCTCAACACGGGAAGCCTACAATGAGCAGTTCTTC

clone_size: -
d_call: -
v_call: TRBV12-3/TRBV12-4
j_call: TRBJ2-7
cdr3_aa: CASSTSSYEQYF
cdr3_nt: TGTGCCAGCAGTACGAGCTCCTACGAGCAGTACTTC

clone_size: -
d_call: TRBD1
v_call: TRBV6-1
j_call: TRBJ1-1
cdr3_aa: CASSEVPGQGQEAFF
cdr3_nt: TGTGCCAGCAGTGAAGTTCCGGGACAGGGGCAAGAAGCTTTCTTT

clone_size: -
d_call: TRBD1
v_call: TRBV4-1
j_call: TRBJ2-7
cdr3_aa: CASSPHGSRGLTPWHEQYF
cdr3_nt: TGCGCCAGCAGCCCCCACGGTAGCAGGGGGCTTACACCGTGGCACGAGCAGTACTTC

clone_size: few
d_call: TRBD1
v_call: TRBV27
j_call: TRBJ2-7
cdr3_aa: CASSLVTGSLTEQYF
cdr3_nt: TGTGCCAGCAGTTTAGTGACAGGGTCCCTCACCGAGCAGTACTTC

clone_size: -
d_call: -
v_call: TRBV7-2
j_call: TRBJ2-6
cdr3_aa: CASILSTGGSGVLTF
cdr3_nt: TGTGCCAGCATCCTTAGCACGGGGGGCTCCGGCGTCCTGACTTTC

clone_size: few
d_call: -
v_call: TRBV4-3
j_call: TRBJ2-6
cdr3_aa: CASSQGQGSGANVLTF
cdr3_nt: TGCGCCAGCAGCCAAGGTCAGGGGTCCGGGGCCAACGTCCTGACTTTC

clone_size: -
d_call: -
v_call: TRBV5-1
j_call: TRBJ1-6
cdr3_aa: CASSLEPGYNSPLHF
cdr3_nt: TGCGCCAGCAGCTTGGAACCGGGGTATAATTCACCCCTCCACTTT

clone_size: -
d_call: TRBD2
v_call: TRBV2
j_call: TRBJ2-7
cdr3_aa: CASRTTSGRSYEQYF
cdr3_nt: TGTGCCAGCAGGACCACTAGCGGGAGGTCCTACGAGCAGTACTTC

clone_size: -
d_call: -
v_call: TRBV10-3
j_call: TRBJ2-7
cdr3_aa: CAIGEDFYEQYF
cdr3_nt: TGTGCCATCGGGGAGGACTTTTACGAGCAGTACTTC

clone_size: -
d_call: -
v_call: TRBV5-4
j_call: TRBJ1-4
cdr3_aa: CASSPGQATNEKLFF
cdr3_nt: TGTGCCAGCAGCCCGGGACAAGCAACTAATGAAAAACTGTTTTTT

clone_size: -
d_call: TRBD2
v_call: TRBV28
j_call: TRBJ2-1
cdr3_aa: CASSSKRQSGRALDNEQFF
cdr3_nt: TGTGCCAGCAGTTCCAAACGACAGAGCGGGAGGGCCTTGGACAATGAGCAGTTCTTC

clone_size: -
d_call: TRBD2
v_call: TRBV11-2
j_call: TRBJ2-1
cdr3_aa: CASSHWWGGGNNNEQFF
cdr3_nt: TGTGCCAGCAGCCACTGGTGGGGGGGAGGAAATAACAATGAGCAGTTCTTC

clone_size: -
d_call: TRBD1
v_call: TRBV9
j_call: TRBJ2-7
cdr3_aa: CASSRTGQGIAYEQYF
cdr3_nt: TGTGCCAGCAGTCGCACAGGACAGGGAATTGCCTACGAGCAGTACTTC

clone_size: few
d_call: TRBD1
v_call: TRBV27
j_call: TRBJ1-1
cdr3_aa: CASSATGIRRTEAFF
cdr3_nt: TGTGCCAGCAGTGCGACAGGGATCCGCCGCACTGAAGCTTTCTTT

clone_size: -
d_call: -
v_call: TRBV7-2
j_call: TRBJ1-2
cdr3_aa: CASTRGGSRYGYTF
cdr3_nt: TGTGCCAGCACTCGAGGGGGAAGCCGCTATGGCTACACCTTC

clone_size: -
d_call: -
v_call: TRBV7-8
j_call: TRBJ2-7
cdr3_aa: CASSYDRTYEQYF
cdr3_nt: TGTGCCAGCAGCTACGACAGAACCTACGAGCAGTACTTC

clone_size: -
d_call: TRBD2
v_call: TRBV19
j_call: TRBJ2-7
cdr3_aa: CASSGGRGGPSDEQYF
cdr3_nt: TGTGCCAGTAGTGGGGGGCGGGGGGGGCCTTCGGACGAGCAGTACTTC

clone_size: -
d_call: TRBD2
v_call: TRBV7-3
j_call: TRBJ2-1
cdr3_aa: CASSLQGLAGAGEQFF
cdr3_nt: TGTGCCAGCAGCTTACAGGGACTAGCGGGAGCAGGGGAGCAGTTCTTC

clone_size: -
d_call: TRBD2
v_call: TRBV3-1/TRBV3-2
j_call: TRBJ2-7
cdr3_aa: CASRTSGDERKYF
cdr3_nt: TGTGCCAGCCGGACTAGCGGGGACGAACGAAAGTACTTC

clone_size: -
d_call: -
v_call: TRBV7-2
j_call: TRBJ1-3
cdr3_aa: CASSSGVRSGNTIYF
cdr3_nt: TGTGCCAGCAGCTCCGGGGTACGCTCTGGAAACACCATATATTTT

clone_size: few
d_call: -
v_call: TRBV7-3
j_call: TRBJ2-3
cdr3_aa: CASSSRDTQYF
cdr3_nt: TGTGCCAGCAGCTCTCGAGATACGCAGTATTTT

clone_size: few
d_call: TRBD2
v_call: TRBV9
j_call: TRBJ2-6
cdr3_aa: CASSVGLAGAGANVLTF
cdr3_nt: TGTGCCAGCAGCGTAGGACTAGCGGGAGCTGGGGCCAACGTCCTGACTTTC

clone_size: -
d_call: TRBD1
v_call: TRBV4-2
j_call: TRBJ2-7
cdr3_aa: CASSSGTGEYEQYF
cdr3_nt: TGTGCCAGCAGCTCCGGGACAGGGGAATACGAGCAGTACTTC

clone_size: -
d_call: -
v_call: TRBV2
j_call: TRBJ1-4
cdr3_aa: CASSELSGGDEKLFF
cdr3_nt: TGTGCCAGCAGTGAACTCTCTGGAGGAGATGAAAAACTGTTTTTT

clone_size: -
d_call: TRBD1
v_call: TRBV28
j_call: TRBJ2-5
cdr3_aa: CASSLNLAPGQGDPQETQYF
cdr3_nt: TGTGCCAGCAGTTTAAACCTCGCTCCGGGACAGGGGGACCCCCAAGAGACCCAGTACTTC

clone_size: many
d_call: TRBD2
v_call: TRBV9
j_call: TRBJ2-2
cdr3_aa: CASSSSGSGRTGELFF
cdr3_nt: TGTGCCAGCAGCTCGAGCGGGAGTGGGCGTACCGGGGAGCTGTTTTTT

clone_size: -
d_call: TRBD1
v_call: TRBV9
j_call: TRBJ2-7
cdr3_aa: CASSVAQGRYEQYF
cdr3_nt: TGTGCCAGCAGCGTAGCACAGGGGAGATACGAGCAGTACTTC

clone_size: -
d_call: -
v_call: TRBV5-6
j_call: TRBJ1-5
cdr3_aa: CASSHTIGVYSNQPQHF
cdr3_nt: TGTGCCAGCAGCCATACCATCGGGGTGTATAGCAATCAGCCCCAGCATTTT

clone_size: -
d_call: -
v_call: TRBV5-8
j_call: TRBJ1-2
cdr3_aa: CASTPLRGSGGYTF
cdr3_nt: TGTGCCAGCACCCCCCTAAGGGGATCTGGTGGCTACACCTTC

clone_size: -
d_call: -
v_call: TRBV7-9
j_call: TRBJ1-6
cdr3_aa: CASSPGRGYNSPLHF
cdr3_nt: TGTGCCAGCAGCCCCGGGAGGGGGTATAATTCACCCCTCCACTTT

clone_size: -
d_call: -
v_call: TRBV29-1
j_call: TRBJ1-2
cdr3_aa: CSAPDEGYGYTF
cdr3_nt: TGCAGCGCGCCAGACGAGGGCTATGGCTACACCTTC

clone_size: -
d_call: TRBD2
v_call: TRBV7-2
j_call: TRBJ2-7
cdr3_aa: CASTMREGYSEQYF
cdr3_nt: TGTGCCAGCACTATGCGGGAGGGTTACTCCGAGCAGTACTTC

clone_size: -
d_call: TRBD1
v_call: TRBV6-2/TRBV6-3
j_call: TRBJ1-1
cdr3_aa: CASSGQGGSTEAFF
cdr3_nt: TGTGCCAGCAGTGGACAGGGAGGGAGCACTGAAGCTTTCTTT

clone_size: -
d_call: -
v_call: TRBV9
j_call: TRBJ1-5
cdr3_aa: CASSVGGLNGQPQHF
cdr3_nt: TGTGCCAGCAGCGTAGGTGGGCTCAACGGTCAGCCCCAGCATTTT

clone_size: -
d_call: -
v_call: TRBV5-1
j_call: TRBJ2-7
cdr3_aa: CASSQYPGRIGEQYF
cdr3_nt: TGCGCCAGCAGCCAATACCCGGGGAGGATAGGCGAGCAGTACTTC

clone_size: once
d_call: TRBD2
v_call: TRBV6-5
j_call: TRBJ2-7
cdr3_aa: CASSYPTTSGSHEQYF
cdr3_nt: TGTGCCAGCAGTTACCCGACGACTAGCGGGAGCCACGAGCAGTACTTC